Following are 30 T cell receptor beta chains from one sample sequenced in a study of T cells in Graves' hyperthyroidism and ophthalmopathy. Template material for amplifying TCR beta CDR3 regions consisted of RNA transcripts. A first-round RT-PCR of the TCR CDR3 used the HTBI primer set. TCRdb reprocessed the multiplex PCR reads via MiXCR and lists one record per CDR3 protein. The sample consists of around 440,000 distinct CDR3 sequences, around 16% of them appearing once. Sequencing was performed on blood. These TCRs come from a young woman with Graves' hyperthyroidism.

This clonotype turned up a few times. This could be a read error, since a much larger clone is one nucleotide away. V is TRBV7-9 and J is TRBJ2-5, with D maybe TRBD2 (7 bases). The CDR3 consists of 15 residues. V gave up 6 bases and J gave up 1 base, with 15 bases separating them. The V gene's germline CDR1 is SEHNR and CDR2 FQNEAQ (reference sequence). In DNA, the CDR3 is TGTGCCAGCAGAAGGGGGGGGAGGGCCCAAGAGACCCAGTACTTC. As protein: CASRRGGRAQETQYF.

This clonotype was observed a few times. A read error may explain this, as a much larger clone is one base away. CDR3 residues: CASSPGGANQPQHF. The CDR3 DNA sequence: TGTGCCAGCTCACCAGGGGGGGCCAATCAGCCCCAGCATTTT. The chain is built from TRBV18 and TRBJ1-5; the D gene is possibly TRBD1 (6 bases). In germline, CDR1 is KGHSH, CDR2 LQKENI. The ends were cut back, 2 bases at V and 3 bases at J, with 8 bases in the middle. This CDR3 is built from 14 residues.

In its sample, this clonotype was seen a few times. The V and J genes are TRBV6-1 and TRBJ1-6; D remains unclear. This CDR3 region has 12 residues. Germline V gene lookup returns CDR1 MNHNS and CDR2 SASEGT. V was pared by 5 bases and J by 10 bases, with 9 bases between. CDR3 DNA: TGTGCCAGCAGTAATAGACCCTCACCCCTCCACTTT. Encoded protein: CASSNRPSPLHF.

This clonotype was detected a few times. This chain uses TRBV10-3 with TRBJ1-4; possibly TRBD1 for D (5 bases). CDR1 and CDR2 from the germline V gene are ENHRY and SYGVKD. CDR3 length: 13 amino acids. The V and J ends lost 4 bases and 6 bases respectively, with 9 bases between them. CDR3 sequence: CAISVTRDEKLFF. The CDR3 DNA reads as TGTGCCATCAGTGTTACCAGGGATGAAAAACTGTTTTTT.

The chain uses TRBV20-1 and TRBJ2-5; 7 bases line up with TRBD1. The CDR3 loop spans 14 amino acids. With 1 base clipped from V and 7 bases from J, the junction kept 9 bases outside the gene matches. Germline values: CDR1 DFQATT, CDR2 SNEGSKA (reference sequence). The DNA of the CDR3 is TGCAGTGCTAGAGGGGGACAGTGGGGCGGGACCCAGTACTTC. Residues: CSARGGQWGGTQYF.

This clonotype showed up many times. The CDR3 DNA sequence: TGTGCCAGCAGTCGCGGGGTAGTGTCCTACAATGAGCAGTTCTTC. Translating it yields CASSRGVVSYNEQFF. The V call is TRBV6-1, the J call TRBJ2-1; weak D call: TRBD2 (6 bases). Germline V gives CDR1 MNHNS, CDR2 SASEGT. Trimming removed 5 bases from V and 1 base from J, with 12 bases in between. This CDR3 region has 15 residues.

This clonotype was observed many times. The rearrangement uses TRBV27 and TRBJ2-7, with D possibly being TRBD2 (6 bases). The CDR3 runs to 15 residues. Germline V gene data show CDR1 as MNHEY and CDR2 as SMNVEV (reference sequence). V lost 4 bases, J lost 0 bases, and 13 bases lay in between. The CDR3 loop is CASSSFARGSYEQYF. The CDR3 DNA sequence: TGTGCCAGCAGTTCCTTTGCGCGGGGCTCCTACGAGCAGTACTTC.

The chain recombines TRBV7-9 with TRBJ1-3, with D hard to call. The CDR3 length is 11 residues. With 6 bases removed from V and 4 bases from J, the gap between germline ends came to 4 bases. Germline assignment: CDR1 SEHNR and CDR2 FQNEAQ (reference sequence). As DNA, the CDR3 is TGTGCCAGCAGACAAGGAAACACCATATATTTT. It is translated as CASRQGNTIYF.

This clonotype was observed at least ten times. This rearrangement joins TRBV20-1 to TRBJ2-5; D possibly corresponds to TRBD2 (5 bases). The CDR3 is made up of 13 amino acids. Germline CDR1 is DFQATT and CDR2 is SNEGSKA (reference sequence). V dropped 3 bases and J dropped 4 bases, with 12 bases sitting between them. For the CDR3, the DNA is TGCAGTGCTAGGGAGGCGCCAGGAGAGACCCAGTACTTC. Translation gives CSAREAPGETQYF.

This chain links TRBV9 with TRBJ1-6, with D unclear. Germline V lookup: CDR1 SGDLS, CDR2 YYNGEE. The CDR3 consists of 16 residues. V lost 4 bases and J 5 bases, leaving 16 bases between the germline ends. The CDR3 is CASSYLDGVNNSPLHF. The CDR3 DNA reads as TGTGCCAGCAGCTACCTAGACGGGGTTAATAATTCACCCCTCCACTTT.

CDR3 nucleotides: TGTGCCAGCAGCTTAGCGGGAGGGCCCATGAATGAGCAGTACTTC. Its translation is CASSLAGGPMNEQYF. The chain has TRBV2 and TRBJ2-7; 11 bases agree with TRBD2. Germline V gene data show CDR1 as SNHLY and CDR2 as FYNNEI. This CDR3 is built from 15 residues. J lost 7 bases, V lost 6 bases, and 11 bases had no gene match.

This clonotype was seen many times. The chain links TRBV5-5 to TRBJ1-2; D perhaps matches TRBD1 (5 bases). The CDR3 runs 15 residues. The germline V gene has CDR1 SGHKS and CDR2 YYEKEE (reference sequence). V was trimmed by 1 base and J by 6 bases, leaving 16 bases between them. This CDR3 reads CASSLRIWGEDGYTF. The CDR3 DNA reads as TGTGCCAGCAGCTTGCGAATATGGGGGGAAGATGGCTACACCTTC.

As to this clonotype: A much larger clone sits a single nucleotide away, making a read error possible. V and J are TRBV20-1 and TRBJ1-1; D possibly corresponds to TRBD1 (6 bases). Germline V gives CDR1 DFQATT, CDR2 SNEGSKA (reference sequence). This CDR3 region has 14 residues. CDR3 in amino acids: CSASHGQTSTEALF. The CDR3 DNA follows: TGCAGTGCTAGTCACGGACAGACCTCCACTGAAGCTCTCTTT.

This clonotype was picked up many times. The chain has TRBV27 and TRBJ2-3; D is unresolved. The V gene's germline CDR1 is MNHEY and CDR2 SMNVEV (reference sequence). This CDR3 is built from 14 residues. Trimming took 6 bases from V and 4 from J, leaving 14 bases between them. CDR3 nucleotides: TGTGCCAGCAGGAATTACGCTCCCGCAGATACGCAGTATTTT. Translating it yields CASRNYAPADTQYF.

Comments on this clonotype: Being one base from a much bigger clone, this may be a read error. V usage is TRBV27 and J usage is TRBJ2-5; TRBD2 is a possible D gene (6 bases). Germline V gene data show CDR1 as MNHEY and CDR2 as SMNVEV (reference sequence). This CDR3 is built from 14 residues. CDR3 region: CVSSLSPGRETQYF. The CDR3 coding sequence is TGTGTCAGCAGTTTAAGTCCAGGGAGGGAGACCCAGTACTTC.

This clonotype occurred many times. The chain is built from TRBV28 and TRBJ1-1; 7 nucleotides agree with TRBD1. This CDR3 is 15 amino acids long. The ends lost 2 bases at V and 7 bases at J; junction bases unmatched: 10. Germline-derived CDR1 and CDR2 are MDHEN and SYDVKM. The CDR3 nucleotides read TGTGCCAGCAGTTTAGTTGGGCAGGGGGTAATTGAAGCTTTCTTT. It encodes CASSLVGQGVIEAFF.

This clonotype was seen only a few times. V usage is TRBV27 and J usage is TRBJ1-4; D is perhaps TRBD1 (5 bases). The ends were cut back, 6 bases at V and 3 bases at J, with 11 bases in the middle. Germline CDR1 is MNHEY and CDR2 is SMNVEV (reference sequence). This CDR3 is 14 amino acids long. Here the CDR3 reads CASRRGPPNEKLFF. The CDR3 DNA reads TGTGCCAGCAGACGGGGACCACCTAATGAAAAACTGTTTTTT.

This clonotype occurred a few times. V and J are TRBV7-2 and TRBJ1-3, with no clear D. Germline V gene data show CDR1 as SGHTA and CDR2 as FQGNSA. V was shortened by 3 bases and J by 2 bases, with 8 bases between the two germline ends. This CDR3 has 14 amino acids. The CDR3 sequence is CASSLMVAGNTIYF. As DNA, the CDR3 is TGTGCCAGCAGCTTGATGGTGGCTGGAAACACCATATATTTT.

This clonotype was detected ten times or more. The chain joins TRBV12-3 or TRBV12-4 to TRBJ2-1; D unclear. The V end lost 4 bases, the J end lost 10 bases, and 8 bases lay between the germline ends. The CDR3 runs 11 residues. This chain's CDR3 is CASSSGEEQFF. CDR3 nucleotide sequence: TGTGCCAGCAGTTCGGGCGAGGAGCAGTTCTTC.

This clonotype showed up many times. This rearrangement joins TRBV27 to TRBJ1-6; TRBD1 might be the D (6 bases). Trimming removed 2 bases at V and 7 bases at J, with 15 bases between. The CDR3 has 16 residues. Germline assignment: CDR1 MNHEY and CDR2 SMNVEV (reference sequence). CDR3 coding DNA: TGTGCCAGCAGTTTAACGCAGACAGGTCGGAATTCACCCCTCCACTTT. Protein: CASSLTQTGRNSPLHF.

This chain uses TRBV12-3 or TRBV12-4 with TRBJ1-3, with unresolved D. Trimming removed 3 bases from V and 0 bases from J, with 9 bases in between. The CDR3 length is 15 residues. CDR3 in amino acids: CASSFAHFSGNTIYF. CDR3 DNA: TGTGCCAGCAGTTTCGCGCATTTCTCTGGAAACACCATATATTTT.

This clonotype was detected a few times. The CDR3 DNA follows: TGTGCCAGCAGCAAACTCCGGACTAGCGGGAGGGTGGCCTTGTACAATGAGCAGTTCTTC. This sequence encodes CASSKLRTSGRVALYNEQFF. The rearrangement links TRBV7-8 to TRBJ2-1; TRBD2 aligns across 15 bases. J lost 4 bases, V lost 5 bases, and 15 bases had no gene match. The CDR3 runs to 20 residues. The germline V gene has CDR1 SGHVS and CDR2 FQNEAQ.

This clonotype has a count of ten or more. The chain joins TRBV6-6 to TRBJ1-1; 8 positions agree with TRBD1. V was clipped by 0 bases and J by 0 bases; unmatched bases: 0. This CDR3 is 15 amino acids long. Germline V lookup: CDR1 MNHNY, CDR2 SVGAGI (reference sequence). The CDR3, as DNA: TGTGCCAGCAGTTACTCGGGACAGGTGAACACTGAAGCTTTCTTT. Residues: CASSYSGQVNTEAFF.

This clonotype was recorded many times. For the CDR3, the DNA is TGCGCCAGCAGCTTGGAGGTGGGACAGACCCTCGAGCAGTACTTC. The encoded protein is CASSLEVGQTLEQYF. V gene TRBV5-1 combines with J gene TRBJ2-7; 7 bases are a match to TRBD1. This CDR3 has 15 residues. V lost 0 bases, J lost 6 bases, and 9 bases stayed unmatched. The V gene's germline CDR1 is SGHRS and CDR2 YFSETQ.

This clonotype was recorded at least ten times. V and J are TRBV20-1 and TRBJ2-7, with a tentative D call TRBD2 (6 bases). Germline V lookup: CDR1 DFQATT, CDR2 SNEGSKA (reference sequence). The CDR3 length is 13 residues. V lost 6 bases to trimming and J lost 2 bases, with 14 bases between them. CDR3 sequence: CSAGTGVTYEQYF. In DNA form, the CDR3 reads TGCAGTGCCGGGACGGGGGTAACCTACGAGCAGTACTTC.

This sequence joins TRBV5-6 and TRBJ1-2; no firm D call. The V gene's germline CDR1 is SGHDT and CDR2 YYEEEE. The CDR3 covers 14 residues. The V and J ends lost 4 bases and 4 bases respectively, with 14 bases between them. The CDR3 DNA sequence: TGTGCCAGCAGCCCCGTCGAACGGGCCTATGGCTACACCTTC. Translating gives CASSPVERAYGYTF.

Only a few counts were recorded for this clonotype. The gene calls are TRBV20-1 and TRBJ1-2, with 10 bases fitting TRBD1. The CDR3 runs to 13 residues. Germline V gene sequence: CDR1 DFQATT, CDR2 SNEGSKA (reference sequence). V trimming: 4 bases; J trimming: 11 bases; junction bases outside the gene matches: 10. This CDR3 reads CSATGQGLLWYTF. The CDR3 region has the DNA TGCAGTGCTACGGGACAGGGGCTTTTGTGGTACACCTTC.

This clonotype was observed at least ten times. The rearrangement uses TRBV2 and TRBJ2-1; D possibly corresponds to TRBD2 (6 bases). This CDR3 is built from 13 residues. V lost 4 bases and J lost 7, with 11 bases in between. The V gene's germline CDR1 is SNHLY and CDR2 FYNNEI. CDR3 bases: TGTGCCAGCAGTGGGGTTAGCGGAAATGAGCAGTTCTTC. Protein: CASSGVSGNEQFF.

This clonotype was picked up many times. The chain has TRBV18 and TRBJ1-2; D not resolved. Germline CDR1 reads KGHSH; CDR2 reads LQKENI. V lost 6 bases and J lost 8, with 19 bases in between. This CDR3 is built from 14 residues. Here the CDR3 reads CASSPQTDTRGYTF. The CDR3 DNA reads TGTGCCAGCTCCCCCCAGACGGATACCCGGGGCTACACCTTC.

This clonotype was seen at least ten times. The V gene is TRBV12-3 or TRBV12-4, the J gene TRBJ1-2; weak D call: TRBD1 (6 bases). The CDR3 contains 13 residues. With 3 bases removed from V and 4 bases from J, the gap between germline ends came to 9 bases. This chain's CDR3 is CASSFQDSYGYTF. The CDR3 nucleotides read TGTGCCAGCAGTTTCCAGGACAGCTATGGCTACACCTTC.